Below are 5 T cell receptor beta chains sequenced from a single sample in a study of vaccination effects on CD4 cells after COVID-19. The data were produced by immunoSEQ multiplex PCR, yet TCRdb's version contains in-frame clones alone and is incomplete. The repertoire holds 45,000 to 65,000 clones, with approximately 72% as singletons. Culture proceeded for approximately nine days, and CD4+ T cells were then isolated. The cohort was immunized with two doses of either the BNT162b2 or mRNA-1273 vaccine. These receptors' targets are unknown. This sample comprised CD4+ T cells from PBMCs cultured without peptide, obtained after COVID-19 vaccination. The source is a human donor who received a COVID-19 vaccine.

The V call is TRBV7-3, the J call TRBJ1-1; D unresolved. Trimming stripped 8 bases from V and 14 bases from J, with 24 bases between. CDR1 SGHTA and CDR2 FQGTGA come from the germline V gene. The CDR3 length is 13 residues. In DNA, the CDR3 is TGTGCCAGCGCCTCGGGCCCACTGAGTGTGGAGTTCTTT. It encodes CASASGPLSVEFF.

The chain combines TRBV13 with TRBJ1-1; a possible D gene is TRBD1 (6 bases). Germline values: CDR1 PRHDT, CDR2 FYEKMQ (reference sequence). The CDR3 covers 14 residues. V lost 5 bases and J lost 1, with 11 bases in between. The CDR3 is CASSPGGQNTEAFF. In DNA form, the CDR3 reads TGTGCCAGCAGCCCCGGGGGACAGAACACTGAAGCTTTCTTT.

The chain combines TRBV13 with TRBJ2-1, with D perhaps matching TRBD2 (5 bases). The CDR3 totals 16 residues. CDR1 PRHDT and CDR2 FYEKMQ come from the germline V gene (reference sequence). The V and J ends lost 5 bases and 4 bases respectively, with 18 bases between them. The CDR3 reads CASSPPAKRTYNEQFF. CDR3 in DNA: TGTGCCAGCAGCCCCCCGGCTAAGAGGACTTACAATGAGCAGTTCTTC.

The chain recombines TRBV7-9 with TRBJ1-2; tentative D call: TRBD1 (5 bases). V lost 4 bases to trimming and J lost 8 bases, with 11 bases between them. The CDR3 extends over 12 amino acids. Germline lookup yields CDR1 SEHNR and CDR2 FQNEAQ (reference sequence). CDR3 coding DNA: TGTGCCAGCAGCTCGCGATGGGGGGGCTACACCTTC. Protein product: CASSSRWGGYTF. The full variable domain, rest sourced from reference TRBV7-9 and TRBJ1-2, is DTGVSQNPRHKITKRGQNVTFRCDPISEHNRLYWYRQTLGQGPEFLTYFQNEAQLEKSRLLSDRFSAERPKGSFSTLEIQRTEQGDSAMYLCASSSRWGGYTFGSGTRLTVV.

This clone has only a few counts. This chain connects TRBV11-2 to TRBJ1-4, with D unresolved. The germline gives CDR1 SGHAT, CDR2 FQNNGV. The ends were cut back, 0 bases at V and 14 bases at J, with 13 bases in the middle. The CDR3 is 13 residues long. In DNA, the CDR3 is TGTGCCAGCAGCTTAGATCCGGGTTCGGGGCTGTTTTTT. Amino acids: CASSLDPGSGLFF.